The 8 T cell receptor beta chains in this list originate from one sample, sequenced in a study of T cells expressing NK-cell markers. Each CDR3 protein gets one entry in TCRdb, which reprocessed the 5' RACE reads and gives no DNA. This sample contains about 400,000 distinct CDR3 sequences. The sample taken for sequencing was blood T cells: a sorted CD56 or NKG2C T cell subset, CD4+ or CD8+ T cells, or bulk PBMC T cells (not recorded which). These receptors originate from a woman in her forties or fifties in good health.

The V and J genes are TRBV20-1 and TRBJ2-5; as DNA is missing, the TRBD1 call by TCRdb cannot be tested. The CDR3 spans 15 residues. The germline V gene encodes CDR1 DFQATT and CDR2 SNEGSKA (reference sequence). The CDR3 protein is CSATPRQGFQETQYF.

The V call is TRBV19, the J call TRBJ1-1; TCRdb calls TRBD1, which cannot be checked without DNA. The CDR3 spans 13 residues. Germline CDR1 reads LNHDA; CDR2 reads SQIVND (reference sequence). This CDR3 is CASRLSGETEAFF.

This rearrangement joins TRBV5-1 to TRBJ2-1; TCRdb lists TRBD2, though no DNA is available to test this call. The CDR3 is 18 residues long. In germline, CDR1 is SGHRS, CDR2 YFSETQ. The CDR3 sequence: CASSLGGRVAGTYNEQFF.

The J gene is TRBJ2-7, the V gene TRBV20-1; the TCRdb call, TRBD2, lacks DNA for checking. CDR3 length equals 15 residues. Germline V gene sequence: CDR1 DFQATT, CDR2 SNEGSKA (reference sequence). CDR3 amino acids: CSACHTGLGAFEQYF.

The CDR3 reads CASSLLVGGHTGELFF. The chain combines TRBV27 with TRBJ2-2; TCRdb gives TRBD2 as the D gene, but with no DNA this cannot be confirmed. The CDR3 totals 16 residues. Germline CDR1 reads MNHEY; CDR2 reads SMNVEV (reference sequence).

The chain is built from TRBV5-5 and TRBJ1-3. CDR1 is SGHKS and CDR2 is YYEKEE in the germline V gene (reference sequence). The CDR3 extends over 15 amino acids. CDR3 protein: CASSQGQGLGNTIYF.

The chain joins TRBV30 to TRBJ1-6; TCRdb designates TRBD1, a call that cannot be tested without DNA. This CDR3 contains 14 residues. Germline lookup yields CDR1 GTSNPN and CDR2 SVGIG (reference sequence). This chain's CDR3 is CAWSVRGSYSPLHF.

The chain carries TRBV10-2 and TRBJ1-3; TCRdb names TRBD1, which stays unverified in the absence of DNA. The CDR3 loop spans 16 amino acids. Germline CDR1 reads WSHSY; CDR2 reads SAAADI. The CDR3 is CASSLTRWGSLHTIYF.